This is a list of T cell receptor beta chains from one sample in a study of blood T cell repertoires in COVID-19. Produced via immunoSEQ multiplex PCR; TCRdb's table is partial and in-frame only. The table has just over 300,000 clones, approximately 85% seen once. Sequencing was performed on PBMCs or T cells enriched from blood (not recorded which). The origin of the receptors is a man aged 25-40 years who had recovered from COVID-19. Both conserved end residues are part of each CDR3. Fields, in order: clone size, CDR3 length, V gene, J gene, D gene, CDR3 DNA, CDR3 protein. A D gene is named only where the DNA matches it firmly. A row's size may be missing; if present it is once, few, many or a size class.

few	13	TRBV6-2/TRBV6-3	TRBJ2-2	NA	TGTGCCAGCAGTCCCCATGACACCGGGGAGCTGTTTTTT	CASSPHDTGELFF
NA	13	TRBV29-1	TRBJ2-1	NA	TGCAGCGTTGACCTAGACCGTCACAATGAGCAGTTCTTC	CSVDLDRHNEQFF
NA	14	TRBV7-2	TRBJ1-2	NA	TGTGCCAGCAGCGAATCCAGGGTTTACTATGGCTACACCTTC	CASSESRVYYGYTF
NA	14	TRBV6-5	TRBJ2-3	TRBD2	TGTGCCAGCAAACCAGCGGGGGCCACAGATACGCAGTATTTT	CASKPAGATDTQYF
NA	13	TRBV6-1	TRBJ1-3	NA	TGTGCCAGCAGTGAGGGGCGTGGAAACACCATATATTTT	CASSEGRGNTIYF
few	12	TRBV2	TRBJ1-3	NA	TGTGCCAGCAAAACACAGGAAAACACCATATATTTT	CASKTQENTIYF
NA	15	TRBV5-1	TRBJ2-2	TRBD1	TGCGCCAGCACGAGGCAGGGGGCCGAGACCGGGGAGCTGTTTTTT	CASTRQGAETGELFF
NA	14	TRBV29-1	TRBJ2-7	NA	TGCAGCGTTGAGATTGAGGCTCGATTCTACGAGCAGTACTTC	CSVEIEARFYEQYF
NA	16	TRBV11-3	TRBJ2-2	NA	TGTGCCAGCAGCTCAACGGGGGGCGGCGACACCGGGGAGCTGTTTTTT	CASSSTGGGDTGELFF
NA	13	TRBV12-3/TRBV12-4	TRBJ1-1	NA	TGTGCCAGCAGTTTTTCGGGGGGTACTGAAGCTTTCTTT	CASSFSGGTEAFF
NA	16	TRBV30	TRBJ1-1	NA	TGTGCCTGGAGTGGTAGGGAGGGAGTATGGGTCACTGAAGCTTTCTTT	CAWSGREGVWVTEAFF
NA	16	TRBV19	TRBJ1-2	TRBD1	TGTGCCAGTAGTATTGGACAGGGAGCCCTTAACTATGGCTACACCTTC	CASSIGQGALNYGYTF
NA	15	TRBV5-4	TRBJ1-4	NA	TGTGCCAGCAGCTTTGAAACGGGGGGAAATGAAAAACTGTTTTTT	CASSFETGGNEKLFF
NA	16	TRBV29-1	TRBJ1-3	NA	TGCAGCGTCGGCGCAGCTACAGTTAACTCTGGAAACACCATATATTTT	CSVGAATVNSGNTIYF
NA	14	TRBV19	TRBJ1-3	NA	TGTGCCAGTAGTGTCGGGGTAGCTGGAAACACCATATATTTT	CASSVGVAGNTIYF
NA	19	TRBV7-4	TRBJ1-5	TRBD1	TGTGCCAGCAGCTTAACCTCGGAGGGACAGCCATATAGCAATCAGCCCCAGCATTTT	CASSLTSEGQPYSNQPQHF
NA	16	TRBV19	TRBJ1-5	NA	TGTGCCAGTAGTATTAGTGTGGGAGGTGGCGCTCAGCCCCAGCATTTT	CASSISVGGGAQPQHF
NA	13	TRBV6-5	TRBJ1-1	TRBD1	TGTGCCAGCATGAGGGGGCAGGCATATGAAGCTTTCTTT	CASMRGQAYEAFF
NA	15	TRBV4-1	TRBJ2-5	TRBD1	TGCGCCAGCAGCCAAGGACAGGGGGGTTCTCCGACCCAGTACTTC	CASSQGQGGSPTQYF
NA	14	TRBV7-3	TRBJ2-5	TRBD1	TGTGCCAGCAGCAGGGACAGGTGGCAAGAGACCCAGTACTTC	CASSRDRWQETQYF
NA	13	TRBV7-6	TRBJ1-1	NA	TGTGCCAGCAGCCCCCTTAAGAACACTGAAGCTTTCTTT	CASSPLKNTEAFF
NA	15	TRBV4-3	TRBJ2-2	NA	TGCGCCAGCAGCCAAGATCTTTACAGCACCGGGGAGCTGTTTTTT	CASSQDLYSTGELFF
NA	15	TRBV5-4	TRBJ2-1	TRBD1	TGTGCCAGCAGATTCGACAGGGGGAATTACAATGAGCAGTTCTTC	CASRFDRGNYNEQFF
NA	14	TRBV6-1	TRBJ1-1	TRBD1	TGTGCCAGCAGTGAGGACAGGACTACCACTGAAGCTTTCTTT	CASSEDRTTTEAFF
NA	15	TRBV3-1/TRBV3-2	TRBJ2-7	NA	TGTGCCAGCAGCCCAGACAGACTTCTGGCACACGAGCAGTACTTC	CASSPDRLLAHEQYF
NA	15	TRBV6-5	TRBJ2-7	TRBD2	TGTGCCAGCAGGCGTGGCGGGGGGGACTCCTACGAGCAGTACTTC	CASRRGGGDSYEQYF
NA	15	TRBV7-2	TRBJ1-2	NA	TGTGCCAGCAGCTTAGGGGTCGGAGAGTCCGGGGGCTACACCTTC	CASSLGVGESGGYTF
NA	14	TRBV19	TRBJ2-1	TRBD1	TGTGCCAGTAGTATAGTACAGGGGGGTAATGAGCAGTTCTTC	CASSIVQGGNEQFF
NA	17	TRBV6-1	TRBJ1-3	NA	TGTGCCAGCAGTGCCCCGGGACACCTGAGCTCTGGAAACACCATATATTTT	CASSAPGHLSSGNTIYF
NA	15	TRBV4-3	TRBJ2-2	NA	TGCGCCAGCAGCCAAGATAATCGAGGCACCGGGGAGCTGTTTTTT	CASSQDNRGTGELFF
NA	14	TRBV19	TRBJ1-4	NA	TGTGCCAGTAGTTCCCGGCGCGGAGGAGAAAAACTGTTTTTT	CASSSRRGGEKLFF
NA	15	TRBV7-8	TRBJ1-2	TRBD1	TGTGCCAGCAGCTTAGTGGGACAGGCGAGCTATGGCTACACCTTC	CASSLVGQASYGYTF
NA	11	TRBV30	TRBJ2-1	NA	TGTGCCGGACGCAGGGCCAATGAGCAGTTCTTC	CAGRRANEQFF
NA	14	TRBV6-5	TRBJ2-1	TRBD2	TGTGCCAGCAAGCCCGGACTAGTGGGCAATGAGCAGTTCTTC	CASKPGLVGNEQFF
few	15	TRBV9	TRBJ1-2	TRBD1	TGTGCCAGCAGCCCCCAGGACAGGGTCTTCTATGGCTACACCTTC	CASSPQDRVFYGYTF
NA	15	TRBV2	TRBJ1-1	NA	TGTGCCAGCAGGGAACAGGTTAACGCTAACACTGAAGCTTTCTTT	CASREQVNANTEAFF
NA	17	TRBV4-1	TRBJ1-3	NA	TGCGCCAGCAGCCAAGATCGCAGGGCATACTCTGGAAACACCATATATTTT	CASSQDRRAYSGNTIYF
NA	16	TRBV9	TRBJ2-1	TRBD2	TGTGCCAGCAGCGTAGGCGGGGGGGCCAATTGGAATGAGCAGTTCTTC	CASSVGGGANWNEQFF
NA	18	TRBV2	TRBJ1-1	NA	TGTGCCAGCAGGGCGGGATTTGGTGATAGGTTGGGGAACACTGAAGCTTTCTTT	CASRAGFGDRLGNTEAFF
NA	16	TRBV5-1	TRBJ2-1	NA	TGCGCCAGCAGCTTGGGCGTGGGGGGATTATACAATGAGCAGTTCTTC	CASSLGVGGLYNEQFF
NA	14	TRBV7-2	TRBJ1-5	TRBD1	TGTGCCAGCAGCTTTAGACAGGGTGGTCAGCCCCAGCATTTT	CASSFRQGGQPQHF
once	15	TRBV4-1	TRBJ2-7	NA	TGCGCCAGCAGCCAAGATTGGGGGCCGGGGTACGAGCAGTACTTC	CASSQDWGPGYEQYF
NA	13	TRBV4-1	TRBJ1-2	NA	TGCGCCAGCAGCCCCGGGACTGCGGGAGGTTACACCTTC	CASSPGTAGGYTF
NA	17	TRBV5-1	TRBJ2-2	TRBD2	TGCGCCAGCAGCTTGGGCCCGACTAGCGGGGGGTCCGGGGAGCTGTTTTTT	CASSLGPTSGGSGELFF
few	15	TRBV6-5	TRBJ2-5	NA	TGTGCCAGCAGGGATGGCAGGGCATCACAAGAGACCCAGTACTTC	CASRDGRASQETQYF
few	15	TRBV10-3	TRBJ1-5	NA	TGTGCCATCAGCGACATGGGACAAGGGAATCAGCCCCAGCATTTT	CAISDMGQGNQPQHF